The following is a T cell receptor beta chain sequence with its context. Germline V gives CDR1 SGHVS, CDR2 FQNEAQ. The CDR3 is 16 amino acids. J lost 1 base, V lost 5 bases, and 7 bases had no gene match. The repertoire was sequenced with immunoSEQ multiplex PCR; TCRdb's copy has only in-frame clones and lacks some. The sample contains some 71,000 clones, over 75% of which appear only once. The data stem from a study of T cell changes during pregnancy in multiple sclerosis. This chain links TRBV7-8 with TRBJ1-5; 8 nucleotides agree with TRBD1. The TCR originated in a female donor in good health, enrolled as a control in a pregnancy study. Sample: CD4+ T cells from peripheral blood mononuclear cells, taken in the third trimester of pregnancy. CDR3 sequence reads: CASSPMGQVSNQPQHF. In nucleotides, the CDR3 is TGTGCCAGCAGCCCCATGGGACAGGTCAGCAATCAGCCCCAGCATTTT.